One T cell receptor beta chain is described in this entry. What it binds is unknown. Germline values: CDR1 LGHNA, CDR2 YSLEER. This CDR3 has 15 residues. After removal of 3 bases from V and 1 base from J, the junction contained 4 bases not matched to a gene. This record belongs to a study of blood T cells in healthy people across ages. The study's findings and limits: One million T cells yielded diversity estimates that were considered underestimates. With age, beta diversity per million T cells declined roughly linearly, significantly by 40 to 50.

For the second PCR, which ran for about 7 to 12 cycles, a sample-barcoded 5' primer and a J-beta primer mix were used. A single record per CDR3 protein comes from TCRdb applying MiXCR to the 5' RACE reads. The repertoire holds some 900,000 distinct CDR3 sequences, with around 49% as singletons. The chain links TRBV4-3 to TRBJ2-7; 9 positions agree with TRBD1. Sequenced: blood. This clonotype originated in a man between 25 and 39 years old in good health. CDR3 region: CASSHRTGESYEQYF. The CDR3 DNA sequence: TGCGCCAGCAGCCACAGGACAGGGGAATCCTACGAGCAGTACTTC.